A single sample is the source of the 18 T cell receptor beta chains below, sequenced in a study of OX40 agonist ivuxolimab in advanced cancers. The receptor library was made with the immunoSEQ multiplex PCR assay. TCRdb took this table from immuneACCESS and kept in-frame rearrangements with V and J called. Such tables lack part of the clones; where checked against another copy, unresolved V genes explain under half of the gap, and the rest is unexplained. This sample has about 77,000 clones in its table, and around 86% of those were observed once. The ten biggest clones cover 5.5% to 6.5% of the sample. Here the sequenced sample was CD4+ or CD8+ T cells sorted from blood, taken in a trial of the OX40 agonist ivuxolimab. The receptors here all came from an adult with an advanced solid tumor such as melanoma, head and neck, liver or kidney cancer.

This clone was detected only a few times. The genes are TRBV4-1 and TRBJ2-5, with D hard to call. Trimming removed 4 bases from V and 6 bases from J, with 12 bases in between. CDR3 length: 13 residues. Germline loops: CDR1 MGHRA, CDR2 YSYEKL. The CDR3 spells CASSPLDPKTQYF. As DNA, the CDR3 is TGCGCCAGCAGCCCCTTGGACCCGAAGACCCAGTACTTC.

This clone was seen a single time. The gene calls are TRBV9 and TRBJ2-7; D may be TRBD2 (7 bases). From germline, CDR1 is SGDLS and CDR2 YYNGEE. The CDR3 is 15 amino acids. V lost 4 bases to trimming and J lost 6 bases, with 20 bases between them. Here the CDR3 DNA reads TGTGCCAGCAGCCCTAATCGAGCGGGACAACCCGAGCAGTACTTC. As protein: CASSPNRAGQPEQYF.

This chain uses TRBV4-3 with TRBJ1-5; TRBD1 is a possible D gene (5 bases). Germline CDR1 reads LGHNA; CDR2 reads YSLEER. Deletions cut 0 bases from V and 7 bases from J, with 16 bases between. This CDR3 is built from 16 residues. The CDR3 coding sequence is TGCGCCAGCAGCCAAGATCCTTTGGGGCGGGGACAGCCCCAGCATTTT. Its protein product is CASSQDPLGRGQPQHF.

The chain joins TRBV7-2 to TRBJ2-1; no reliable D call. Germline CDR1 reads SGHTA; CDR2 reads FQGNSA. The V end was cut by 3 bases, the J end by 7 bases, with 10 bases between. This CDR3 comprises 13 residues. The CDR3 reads CASSFTLTNEQFF. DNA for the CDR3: TGTGCCAGCAGCTTTACCTTGACGAATGAGCAGTTCTTC. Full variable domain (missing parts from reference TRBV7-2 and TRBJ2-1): GAGVSQSPSNKVTEKGKDVELRCDPISGHTALYWYRQSLGQGLEFLIYFQGNSAPDKSGLPSDRFSAERTGGSVSTLTIQRTQQEDSAVYLCASSFTLTNEQFFGPGTRLTVL.

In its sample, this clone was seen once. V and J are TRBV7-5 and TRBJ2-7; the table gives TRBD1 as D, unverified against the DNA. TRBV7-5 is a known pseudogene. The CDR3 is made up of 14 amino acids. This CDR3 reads CVRSSRQGKHEQYF. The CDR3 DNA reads TGTGTCAGAAGCTCCCGACAGGGAAAGCACGAGCAGTACTTC.

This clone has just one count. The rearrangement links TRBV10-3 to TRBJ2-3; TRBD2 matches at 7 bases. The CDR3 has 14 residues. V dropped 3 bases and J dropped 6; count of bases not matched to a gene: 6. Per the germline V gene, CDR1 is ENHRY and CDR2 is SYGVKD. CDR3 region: CAISDRAGEDTQYF. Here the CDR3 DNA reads TGTGCCATCAGTGACCGGGCGGGAGAGGATACGCAGTATTTT.

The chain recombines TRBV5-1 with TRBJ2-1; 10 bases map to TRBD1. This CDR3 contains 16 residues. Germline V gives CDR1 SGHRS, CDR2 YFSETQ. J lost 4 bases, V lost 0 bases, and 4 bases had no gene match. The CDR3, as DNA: TGCGCCAGCAGCTTGGTGTCGGGACAGGGGTACAATGAGCAGTTCTTC. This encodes CASSLVSGQGYNEQFF.

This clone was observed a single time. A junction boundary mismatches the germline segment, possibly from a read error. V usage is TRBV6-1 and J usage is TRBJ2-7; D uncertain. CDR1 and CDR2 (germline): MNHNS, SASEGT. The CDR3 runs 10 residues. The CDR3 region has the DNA TGTGCCAGCAGTGAAGGGACGCCTCACTTC. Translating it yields CASSEGTPHF.

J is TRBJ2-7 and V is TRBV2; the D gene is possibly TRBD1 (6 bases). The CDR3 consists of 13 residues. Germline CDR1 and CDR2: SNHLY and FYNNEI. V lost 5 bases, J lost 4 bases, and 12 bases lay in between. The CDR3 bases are TGTGCCAGCAGTTCCGGGACACAGTACGAGCAGTACTTC. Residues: CASSSGTQYEQYF.

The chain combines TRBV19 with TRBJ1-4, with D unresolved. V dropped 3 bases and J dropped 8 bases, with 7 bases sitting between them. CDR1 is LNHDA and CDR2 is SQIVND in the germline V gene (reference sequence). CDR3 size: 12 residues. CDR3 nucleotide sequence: TGTGCCAGTAGTATGGGCCCGGAAAAACTGTTTTTT. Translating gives CASSMGPEKLFF.

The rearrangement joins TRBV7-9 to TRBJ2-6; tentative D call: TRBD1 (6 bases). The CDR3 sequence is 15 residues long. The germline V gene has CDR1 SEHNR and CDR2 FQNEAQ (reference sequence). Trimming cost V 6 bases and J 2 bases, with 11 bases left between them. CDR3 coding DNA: TGTGCCAGCAGTCCCGACAGGACTGGGGCCAACGTCCTGACTTTC. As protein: CASSPDRTGANVLTF.

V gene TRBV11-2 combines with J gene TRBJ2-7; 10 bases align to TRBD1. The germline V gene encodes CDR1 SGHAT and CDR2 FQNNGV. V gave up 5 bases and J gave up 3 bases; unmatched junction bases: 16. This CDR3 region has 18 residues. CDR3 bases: TGTGCCAGCAGCCCGCGCCCGGGACAGGGGATCCGCGTCTACGAGCAGTACTTC. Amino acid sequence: CASSPRPGQGIRVYEQYF.

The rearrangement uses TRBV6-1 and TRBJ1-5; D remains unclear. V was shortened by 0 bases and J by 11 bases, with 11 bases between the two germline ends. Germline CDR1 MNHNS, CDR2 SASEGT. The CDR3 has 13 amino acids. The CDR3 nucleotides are TGTGCCAGCAGTGAAGCGCGAGTTGGCTCCCAGCATTTT. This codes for CASSEARVGSQHF.

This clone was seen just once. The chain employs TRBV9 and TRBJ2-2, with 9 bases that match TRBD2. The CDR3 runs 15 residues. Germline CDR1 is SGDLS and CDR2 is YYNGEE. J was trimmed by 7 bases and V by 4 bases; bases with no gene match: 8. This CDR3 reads CASSPRGGIGGELFF. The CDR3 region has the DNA TGTGCCAGCAGCCCGCGGGGGGGCATTGGCGGGGAGCTGTTTTTT.

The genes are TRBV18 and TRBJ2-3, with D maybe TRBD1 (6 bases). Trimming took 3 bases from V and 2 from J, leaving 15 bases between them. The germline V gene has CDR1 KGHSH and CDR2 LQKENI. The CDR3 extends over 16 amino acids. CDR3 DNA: TGTGCCAGCTCACCCTTTTCTACAGGGACCACAGATACGCAGTATTTT. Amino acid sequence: CASSPFSTGTTDTQYF.

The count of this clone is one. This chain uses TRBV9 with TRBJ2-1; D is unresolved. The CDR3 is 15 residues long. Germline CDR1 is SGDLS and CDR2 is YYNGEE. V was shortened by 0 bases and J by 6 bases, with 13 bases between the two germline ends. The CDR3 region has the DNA TGTGCCAGCAGCGTAGCTCAGAGACATTCCAATGAGCAGTTCTTC. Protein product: CASSVAQRHSNEQFF.

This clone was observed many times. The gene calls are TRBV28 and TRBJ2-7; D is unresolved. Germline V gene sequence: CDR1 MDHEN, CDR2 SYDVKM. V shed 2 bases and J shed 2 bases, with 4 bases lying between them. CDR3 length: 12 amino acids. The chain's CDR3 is CASSLPAYEQYF. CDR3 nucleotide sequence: TGTGCCAGCAGTTTACCCGCCTACGAGCAGTACTTC.

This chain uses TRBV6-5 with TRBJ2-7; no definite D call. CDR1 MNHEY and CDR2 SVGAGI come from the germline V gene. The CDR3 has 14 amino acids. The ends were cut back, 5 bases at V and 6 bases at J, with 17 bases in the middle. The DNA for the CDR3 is TGTGCCAGCAGTCCACGGGCCCCCCGGGCCGAGCAGTACTTC. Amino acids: CASSPRAPRAEQYF.